These 20 T cell receptor beta chains came from one sample sequenced in a study of Ad26.COV2.S vaccination and SARS-CoV-2 variants. This sample's treatment: roughly 19 received Ad26.COV2.S at low or high dose, single or two shots; 5 received placebo; per-sample allocation not given. Samples were taken on day 63 after the first vaccine or placebo injection. Some clones are missing from TCRdb's copy, which holds only in-frame ones; the method was immunoSEQ multiplex PCR. This sample has around 300,000 clones; roughly 90% occur once, and the top ten carry 5.5%. This material consisted of peripheral blood, taken in a trial of Ad26.COV2.S vaccine versus placebo. The receptors stem from a person aged 18 to 65 who received the Ad26.COV2.S COVID-19 vaccine or a placebo.

The CDR3 DNA follows: TGTGCCACCAGCAAATTAGGGGACAATCAGCCCCAGCATTTT. Protein sequence: CATSKLGDNQPQHF. The gene calls are TRBV15 and TRBJ1-5; possible D gene TRBD1, 5 bases. Germline loops: CDR1 LNHNV, CDR2 YYDKDF (reference sequence). Trimming shortened V by 4 bases and J by 3 bases, and 10 bases separated the two germline ends. The CDR3 length is 14 residues.

The J gene is TRBJ1-2, the V gene TRBV4-2; D perhaps matches TRBD1 (5 bases). This CDR3 has 16 amino acids. The germline V and J ends were trimmed by 0 bases and 8 bases, with 19 bases remaining between them. Per germline, CDR1 LGHNA and CDR2 YNFKEQ. The CDR3 nucleotides read TGTGCCAGCAGCCAAGAGCCTTGGGACCGAAAGGTCGGCTACACCTTC. This gives the protein CASSQEPWDRKVGYTF.

This clone was recorded only once. The chain is built from TRBV6-5 and TRBJ2-7; 10 bases map to TRBD1. With V trimmed by 2 bases and J by 3 bases, 4 bases remained unmatched. Germline CDR1 MNHEY, CDR2 SVGAGI. This CDR3 has 15 residues. CDR3: CASSYEGQGFYEQYF. In DNA, the CDR3 is TGTGCCAGCAGTTACGAGGGACAGGGGTTCTACGAGCAGTACTTC.

The chain recombines TRBV18 with TRBJ2-1, with 7 bases fitting TRBD1. The germline gives CDR1 KGHSH, CDR2 LQKENI. The J segment lost 8 bases and the V segment lost 0 bases, leaving 10 bases of the junction unmatched. CDR3 length: 16 residues. The CDR3 DNA follows: TGTGCCAGCTCACCACCGCGAGTACAGGGGACGGATGAGCAGTTCTTC. Translated: CASSPPRVQGTDEQFF. The full variable domain, its missing parts supplied by reference TRBV18 and TRBJ2-1, is NAGVMQNPRHLVRRRGQEARLRCSPMKGHSHVYWYRQLPEEGLKFMVYLQKENIIDESGMPKERFSAEFPKEGPSILRIQQVVRGDSAAYFCASSPPRVQGTDEQFFGPGTRLTVL.

This chain uses TRBV7-2 with TRBJ1-4; D unclear. The ends were cut back, 4 bases at V and 0 bases at J, with 9 bases in the middle. The CDR3 totals 15 residues. Germline V lookup: CDR1 SGHTA, CDR2 FQGNSA. Here the CDR3 DNA reads TGTGCCAGCAGCTATACACGGGCAACTAATGAAAAACTGTTTTTT. This gives the protein CASSYTRATNEKLFF.

This clone was seen a single time. V usage is TRBV7-9 and J usage is TRBJ1-1, with unresolved D. V was clipped by 9 bases and J by 5 bases, with 13 bases between them. Germline lookup yields CDR1 SEHNR and CDR2 FQNEAQ (reference sequence). The CDR3 loop spans 12 amino acids. CDR3: CASTELGTEAFF. As DNA, the CDR3 is TGTGCCAGTACGGAGTTAGGGACTGAAGCTTTCTTT.

This sequence joins TRBV7-2 and TRBJ1-2; TRBD1 aligns across 7 bases. The germline V gene has CDR1 SGHTA and CDR2 FQGNSA. The junction had 7 bases not matched to a gene; V was cut back by 3 bases and J by 6 bases. CDR3 length: 14 amino acids. DNA for the CDR3: TGTGCCAGCAGCTTCTCAACAGGGGCCCATGGCTACACCTTC. This gives the protein CASSFSTGAHGYTF.

V usage is TRBV27 and J usage is TRBJ2-1; 9 nucleotides align to TRBD1. V lost 7 bases, J lost 0 bases, and 16 bases stayed unmatched. The CDR3 loop spans 19 amino acids. Germline V CDR1 and CDR2: MNHEY, SMNVEV (reference sequence). CDR3 nucleotides: TGTGCCAGCATTCCGTTAGCTACAGGGGGCCTTAGCTCCTACAATGAGCAGTTCTTC. This sequence encodes CASIPLATGGLSSYNEQFF.

The V and J genes are TRBV5-5 and TRBJ1-4; no definite D call. V was pared by 1 base and J by 0 bases, with 7 bases between. Germline V gene lookup returns CDR1 SGHKS and CDR2 YYEKEE (reference sequence). The CDR3 is 15 residues long. The CDR3: CASSLLLATNEKLFF. The CDR3 DNA is TGTGCCAGCAGCTTGTTACTCGCAACTAATGAAAAACTGTTTTTT.

The chain recombines TRBV19 with TRBJ1-1, with D tentatively TRBD1 (6 bases). This CDR3 has 14 residues. Trimming removed 3 bases from V and 1 base from J, with 9 bases in between. Per the germline V gene, CDR1 is LNHDA and CDR2 is SQIVND (reference sequence). CDR3 coding DNA: TGTGCCAGTAGTATGGACAGAAGGAACACTGAAGCTTTCTTT. It yields the protein CASSMDRRNTEAFF.

This clone was counted only a few times. This chain links TRBV15 with TRBJ1-5, with 7 bases matching TRBD1. Germline CDR1 and CDR2: LNHNV and YYDKDF (reference sequence). J was trimmed by 7 bases and V by 5 bases; bases with no gene match: 11. This CDR3 has 15 residues. Written as DNA, the CDR3 is TGTGCCACCAGCTCCCGACAGGGTTCAGGGCAGCCCCAGCATTTT. It is translated as CATSSRQGSGQPQHF.

The V gene is TRBV10-1, the J gene TRBJ2-1; 11 bases fit TRBD2. The CDR3 length is 15 residues. Germline CDR1 WNHNN, CDR2 SYGVQD (reference sequence). The V segment lost 7 bases and the J segment 8 bases; nucleotides outside the gene matches: 10. The CDR3 DNA reads TGCGCCAGCACCCCCGGGACTAGCGGTTTGGATGAGCAGTTCTTC. It specifies CASTPGTSGLDEQFF.

The chain recombines TRBV12-5 with TRBJ1-5; D unresolved. CDR3 length equals 13 residues. Germline V gene sequence: CDR1 LGHNT, CDR2 FRNRAP. V lost 3 bases to trimming and J lost 4 bases, with 7 bases between them. The CDR3: CASGFDQNQPQHF. The CDR3 DNA follows: TGTGCTAGTGGTTTCGATCAGAATCAGCCCCAGCATTTT.

CDR3 nucleotide sequence: TGTGCCAGCAGTTCGAACAGGGGTCCCAAGCAAGAGACCCAGTACTTC. Translating gives CASSSNRGPKQETQYF. The chain is built from TRBV28 and TRBJ2-5, with 7 bases that match TRBD1. The germline V gene has CDR1 MDHEN and CDR2 SYDVKM. Unmatched junction bases numbered 10, after V lost 4 bases and J lost 2 bases. The CDR3 covers 16 residues.

The chain links TRBV5-1 to TRBJ2-1, with 8 nucleotides matching TRBD2. Germline values: CDR1 SGHRS, CDR2 YFSETQ. The V gene end was trimmed by 4 bases and the J gene end by 6 bases; junction bases not matched to a gene: 6. This CDR3 spans 14 amino acids. Here the CDR3 reads CASSPYGTSNEQFF. The CDR3 coding sequence is TGCGCCAGCAGCCCCTACGGGACTAGCAATGAGCAGTTCTTC. The whole variable domain, remainder taken from reference TRBV5-1 and TRBJ2-1, is KAGVTQTPRYLIKTRGQQVTLSCSPISGHRSVSWYQQTPGQGLQFLFEYFSETQRNKGNFPGRFSGRQFSNSRSEMNVSTLELGDSALYLCASSPYGTSNEQFFGPGTRLTVL.

V and J are TRBV7-2 and TRBJ1-2, with no clear D. Trimming stripped 4 bases from V and 3 bases from J, with 12 bases between. The germline V gene encodes CDR1 SGHTA and CDR2 FQGNSA. The CDR3 has 14 amino acids. The CDR3 DNA reads as TGTGCCAGCAGCTCGGGCGGGCCTTACTATGGCTACACCTTC. As protein: CASSSGGPYYGYTF.

The chain combines TRBV19 with TRBJ1-1; D gene unclear. CDR1 and CDR2 (germline): LNHDA, SQIVND (reference sequence). The CDR3 totals 15 residues. V gave up 9 bases and J gave up 3 bases, with 20 bases separating them. The CDR3 DNA reads as TGTGCCAGCAGTTACCCCAAAGGCGGGGACACTGAAGCTTTCTTT. This sequence encodes CASSYPKGGDTEAFF.

The rearrangement uses TRBV30 and TRBJ1-1; D not certain. Germline V CDR1 and CDR2: GTSNPN, SVGIG (reference sequence). The CDR3 runs to 15 residues. Trimming left V 1 base short and J 0 bases short, with 12 bases between. The CDR3 spells CAWSGAIYLNTEAFF. The CDR3 region has the DNA TGTGCCTGGAGTGGTGCCATCTACTTGAACACTGAAGCTTTCTTT.

The rearrangement uses TRBV19 and TRBJ2-3; D may correspond to TRBD1 or TRBD2 (5 bases each). Trimming pared 11 bases from V and 1 base from J, leaving 16 bases between. Germline CDR1 reads LNHDA; CDR2 reads SQIVND (reference sequence). CDR3 size: 14 residues. CDR3 protein: CAASRDVGTDTQYF. The CDR3 DNA reads TGTGCCGCATCCCGGGACGTGGGCACAGATACGCAGTATTTT. The whole variable domain, filled in from reference TRBV19 and TRBJ2-3, reads DGGITQSPKYLFRKEGQNVTLSCEQNLNHDAMYWYRQDPGQGLRLIYYSQIVNDFQKGDIAEGYSVSREKKESFPLTVTSAQKNPTAFYLCAASRDVGTDTQYFGPGTRLTVL.

V usage is TRBV28 and J usage is TRBJ1-1; D unresolved. Germline lookup yields CDR1 MDHEN and CDR2 SYDVKM. The CDR3 is 13 residues long. V shed 2 bases and J shed 1 base, with 5 bases lying between them. The CDR3 DNA follows: TGTGCCAGCAGTTTACCGAGGAACACTGAAGCTTTCTTT. It is translated as CASSLPRNTEAFF.